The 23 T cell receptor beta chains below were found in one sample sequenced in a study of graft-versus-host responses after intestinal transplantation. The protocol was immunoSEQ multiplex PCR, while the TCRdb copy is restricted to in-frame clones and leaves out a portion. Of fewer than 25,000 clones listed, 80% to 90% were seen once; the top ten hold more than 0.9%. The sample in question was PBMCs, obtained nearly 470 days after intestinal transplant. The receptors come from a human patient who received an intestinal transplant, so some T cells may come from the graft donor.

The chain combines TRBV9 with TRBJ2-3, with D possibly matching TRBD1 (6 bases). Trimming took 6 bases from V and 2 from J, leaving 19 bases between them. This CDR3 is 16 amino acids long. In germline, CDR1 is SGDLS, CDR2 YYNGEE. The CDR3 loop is CASTPTGHISTDTQYF. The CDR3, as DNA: TGTGCCAGCACCCCGACGGGACACATTTCCACAGATACGCAGTATTTT.

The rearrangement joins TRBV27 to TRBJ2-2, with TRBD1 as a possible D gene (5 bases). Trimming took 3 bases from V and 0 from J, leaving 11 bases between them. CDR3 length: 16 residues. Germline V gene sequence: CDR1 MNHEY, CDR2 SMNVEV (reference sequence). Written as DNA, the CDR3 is TGTGCCAGCAGTTTTAAAGGGGCCGCGAACACCGGGGAGCTGTTTTTT. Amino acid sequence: CASSFKGAANTGELFF.

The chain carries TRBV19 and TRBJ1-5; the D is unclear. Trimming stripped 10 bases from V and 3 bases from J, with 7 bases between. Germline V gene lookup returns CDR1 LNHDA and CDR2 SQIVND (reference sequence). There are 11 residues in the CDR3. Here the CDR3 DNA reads TGTGCCATAGGGCCCAATCAGCCCCAGCATTTT. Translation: CAIGPNQPQHF. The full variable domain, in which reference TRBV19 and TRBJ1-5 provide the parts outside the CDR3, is DGGITQSPKYLFRKEGQNVTLSCEQNLNHDAMYWYRQDPGQGLRLIYYSQIVNDFQKGDIAEGYSVSREKKESFPLTVTSAQKNPTAFYLCAIGPNQPQHFGDGTRLSIL.

The CDR3 spells CASSDRLAPEKSNFHEQYF. In DNA form, the CDR3 reads TGCGCCAGCAGCGACCGACTAGCGCCGGAAAAAAGTAACTTCCACGAGCAGTACTTC. This chain connects TRBV10-1 to TRBJ2-7, with 8 bases matching TRBD2. V lost 6 bases, J lost 5 bases, and 24 bases stayed unmatched. This CDR3 comprises 19 residues. Germline assignment: CDR1 WNHNN and CDR2 SYGVQD (reference sequence).

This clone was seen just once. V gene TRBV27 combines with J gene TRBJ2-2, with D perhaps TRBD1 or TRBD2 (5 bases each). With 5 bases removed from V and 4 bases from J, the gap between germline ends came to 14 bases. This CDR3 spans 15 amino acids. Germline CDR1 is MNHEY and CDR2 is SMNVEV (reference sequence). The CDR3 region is CASSLYRDRTGELFF. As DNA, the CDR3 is TGTGCCAGCAGTCTTTACCGGGACCGCACCGGGGAGCTGTTTTTT.

CDR3 loop: CAWILAGGPDTQYF. DNA for the CDR3: TGTGCCTGGATTCTAGCGGGAGGGCCAGATACGCAGTATTTT. The chain has TRBV30 and TRBJ2-3; 12 bases fit TRBD2. V shed 4 bases, J shed 4 bases, and the junction held 3 bases outside the gene matches. The CDR3 consists of 14 residues. Germline values: CDR1 GTSNPN, CDR2 SVGIG (reference sequence).

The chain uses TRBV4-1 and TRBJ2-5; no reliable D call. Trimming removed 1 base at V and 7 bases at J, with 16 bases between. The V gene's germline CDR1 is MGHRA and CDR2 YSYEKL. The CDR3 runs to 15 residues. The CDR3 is CASSQGTSTIGTQYF. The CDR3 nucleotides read TGCGCCAGCAGCCAAGGGACCTCGACCATTGGGACCCAGTACTTC.

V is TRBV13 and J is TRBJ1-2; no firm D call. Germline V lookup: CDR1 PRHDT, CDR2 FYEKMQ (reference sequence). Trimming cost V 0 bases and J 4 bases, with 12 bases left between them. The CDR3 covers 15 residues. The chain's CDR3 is CASSLGPARLYGYTF. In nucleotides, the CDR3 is TGTGCCAGCAGCTTAGGCCCTGCCCGCCTCTATGGCTACACCTTC. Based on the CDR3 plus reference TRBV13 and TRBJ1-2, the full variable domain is AAGVIQSPRHLIKEKRETATLKCYPIPRHDTVYWYQQGPGQDPQFLISFYEKMQSDKGSIPDRFSAQQFSDYHSELNMSSLELGDSALYFCASSLGPARLYGYTFGSGTRLTVV.

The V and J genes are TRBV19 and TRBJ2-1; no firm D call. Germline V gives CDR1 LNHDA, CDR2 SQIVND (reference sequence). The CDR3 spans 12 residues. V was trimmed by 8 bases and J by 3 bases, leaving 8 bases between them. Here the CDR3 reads CASSHRYNEQFF. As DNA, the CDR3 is TGTGCCAGTTCTCACCGCTACAATGAGCAGTTCTTC.

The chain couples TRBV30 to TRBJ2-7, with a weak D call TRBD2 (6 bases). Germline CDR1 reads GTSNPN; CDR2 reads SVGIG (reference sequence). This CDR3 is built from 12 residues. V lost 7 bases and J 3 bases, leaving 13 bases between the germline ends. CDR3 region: CAFGRDFYEQYF. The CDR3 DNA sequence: TGTGCCTTCGGCCGGGACTTCTACGAGCAGTACTTC. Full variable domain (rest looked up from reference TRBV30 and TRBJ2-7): SQTIHQWPATLVQPVGSPLSLECTVEGTSNPNLYWYRQAAGRGLQLLFYSVGIGQISSEVPQNLSASRPQDRQFILSSKKLLLSDSGFYLCAFGRDFYEQYFGPGTRLTVT.

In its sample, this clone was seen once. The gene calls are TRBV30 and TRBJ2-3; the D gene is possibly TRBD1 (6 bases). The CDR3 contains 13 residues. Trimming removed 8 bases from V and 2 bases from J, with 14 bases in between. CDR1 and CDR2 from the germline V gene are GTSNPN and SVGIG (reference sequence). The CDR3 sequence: CAQDRWDTDTQYF. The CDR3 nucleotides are TGTGCCCAAGACAGGTGGGACACAGATACGCAGTATTTT.

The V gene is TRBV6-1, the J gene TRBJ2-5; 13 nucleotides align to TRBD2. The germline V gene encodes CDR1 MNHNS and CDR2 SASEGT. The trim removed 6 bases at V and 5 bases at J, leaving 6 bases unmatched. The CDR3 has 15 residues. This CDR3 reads CASSRTSGSRETQYF. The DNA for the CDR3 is TGTGCCAGCAGCCGGACTAGCGGGAGTAGGGAGACCCAGTACTTC.

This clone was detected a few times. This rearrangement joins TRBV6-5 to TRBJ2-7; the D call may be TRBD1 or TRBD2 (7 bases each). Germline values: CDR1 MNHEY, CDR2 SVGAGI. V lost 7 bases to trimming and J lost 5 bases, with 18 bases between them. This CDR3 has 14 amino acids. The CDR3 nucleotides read TGTGCCAGCACCCAGGGGGGGTTTTCCCACGAGCAGTACTTC. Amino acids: CASTQGGFSHEQYF.

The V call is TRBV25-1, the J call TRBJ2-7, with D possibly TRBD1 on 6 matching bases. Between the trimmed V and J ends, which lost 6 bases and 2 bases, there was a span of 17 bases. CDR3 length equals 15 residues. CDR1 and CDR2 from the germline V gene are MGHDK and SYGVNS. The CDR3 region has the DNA TGTGCCAGCAGCCACCCGGACAGCCGCCCCTACGAGCAGTACTTC. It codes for CASSHPDSRPYEQYF.

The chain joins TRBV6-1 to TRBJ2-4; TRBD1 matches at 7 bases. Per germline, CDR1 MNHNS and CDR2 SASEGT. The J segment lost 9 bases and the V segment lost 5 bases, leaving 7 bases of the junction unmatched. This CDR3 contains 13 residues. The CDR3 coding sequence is TGTGCCAGCAGTCCCGACAGGGTGGGCATTCAGTACTTC. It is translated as CASSPDRVGIQYF.

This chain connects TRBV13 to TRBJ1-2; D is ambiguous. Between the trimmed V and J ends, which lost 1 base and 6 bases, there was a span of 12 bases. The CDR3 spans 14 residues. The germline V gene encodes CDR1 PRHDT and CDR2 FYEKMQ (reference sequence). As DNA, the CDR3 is TGTGCCAGCAGCTTAGAACCCAGAGAGGATGGCTACACCTTC. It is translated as CASSLEPREDGYTF.

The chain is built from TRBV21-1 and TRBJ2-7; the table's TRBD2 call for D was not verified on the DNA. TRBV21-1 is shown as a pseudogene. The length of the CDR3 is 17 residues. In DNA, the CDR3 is TGTGCCAGCAGCGCATCTGCGCCCTGGACGGGACTTCCCCCTGAGTGCTTC. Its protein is CASSASAPWTGLPPECF.

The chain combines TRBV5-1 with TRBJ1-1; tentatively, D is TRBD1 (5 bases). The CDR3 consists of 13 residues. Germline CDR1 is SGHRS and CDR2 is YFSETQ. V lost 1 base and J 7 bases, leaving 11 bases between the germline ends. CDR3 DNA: TGCGCCAGCAGCTTGAATCAGCAGGGTGAAGCTTTCTTT. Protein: CASSLNQQGEAFF.

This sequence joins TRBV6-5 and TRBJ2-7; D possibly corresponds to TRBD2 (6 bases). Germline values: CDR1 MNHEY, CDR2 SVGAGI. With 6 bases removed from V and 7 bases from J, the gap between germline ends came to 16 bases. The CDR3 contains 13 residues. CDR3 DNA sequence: TGTGCCAGCAGCGGGACTTCCCTTAAGGAGCAGTACTTC. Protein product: CASSGTSLKEQYF.

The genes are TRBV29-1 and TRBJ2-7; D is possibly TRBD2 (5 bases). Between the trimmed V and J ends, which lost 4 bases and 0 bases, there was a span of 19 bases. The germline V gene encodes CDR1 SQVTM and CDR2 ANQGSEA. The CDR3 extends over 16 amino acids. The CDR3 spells CSVGTRRRAYSYEQYF. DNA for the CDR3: TGCAGCGTTGGGACCAGACGGCGGGCCTACTCCTACGAGCAGTACTTC.

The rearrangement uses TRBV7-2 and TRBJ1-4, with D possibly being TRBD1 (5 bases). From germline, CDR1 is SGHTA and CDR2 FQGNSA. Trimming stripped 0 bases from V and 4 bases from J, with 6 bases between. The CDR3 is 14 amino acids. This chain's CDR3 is CASSLAGHNEKLFF. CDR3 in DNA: TGTGCCAGCAGCTTAGCGGGGCATAATGAAAAACTGTTTTTT.

CDR3 coding DNA: TGTGCCAGCAGCCCCTTAGCGGGAGGTTACTACGAGCAGTACTTC. Amino acids: CASSPLAGGYYEQYF. V usage is TRBV6-6 and J usage is TRBJ2-7; the match to TRBD2 covers 10 bases. The germline gives CDR1 MNHNY, CDR2 SVGAGI (reference sequence). The CDR3 extends over 15 amino acids. V shed 6 bases and J 3 bases; nucleotides not matched to a gene: 8.

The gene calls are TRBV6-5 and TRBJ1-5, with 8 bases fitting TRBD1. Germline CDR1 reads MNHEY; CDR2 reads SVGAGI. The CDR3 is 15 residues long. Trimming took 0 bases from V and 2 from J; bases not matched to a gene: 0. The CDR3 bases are TGTGCCAGCAGTTACTCGGGACAGGGCAATCAGCCCCAGCATTTT. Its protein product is CASSYSGQGNQPQHF.